The 17 T cell receptor beta chains in this list originate from one sample, sequenced in a study of T cells after yellow fever vaccination. In TCRdb, the 5' RACE reads were re-called with MiXCR into one record per CDR3 protein. The sample records around 300,000 distinct CDR3 sequences, about 4% being singletons. Specimen: PBMCs, collected 5 days after the yellow fever booster vaccination. These receptors originate from a man between 18 and 35 years old who received the YFV17D yellow fever vaccine.

The table lists this clonotype with a few counts. This chain uses TRBV7-3 with TRBJ1-2, with D possibly matching TRBD1 (6 bases). Germline lookup yields CDR1 SGHTA and CDR2 FQGTGA. The CDR3 loop spans 15 amino acids. Trimming removed 5 bases at V and 5 bases at J, with 18 bases between. The CDR3 DNA is TGTGCCAGCAGCGTACAGGGCTCAAGGCGGTATGGCTACACCTTC. Encoded protein: CASSVQGSRRYGYTF.

This clonotype was seen only a few times. The CDR3 reads CASSDYNQQYF. Written as DNA, the CDR3 is TGTGCCAGCAGTGACTACAACCAGCAGTACTTC. The chain couples TRBV6-6 to TRBJ2-7, with a possible D match to TRBD2 (5 bases). Per germline, CDR1 MNHNY and CDR2 SVGAGI (reference sequence). Trimming removed 5 bases from V and 8 bases from J, with 10 bases in between. CDR3 length: 11 residues.

The rearrangement joins TRBV4-1 to TRBJ1-6; 8 bases are a match to TRBD1. CDR1 and CDR2 from the germline V gene are MGHRA and YSYEKL. The trim removed 0 bases at V and 10 bases at J, leaving 11 bases unmatched. The CDR3 has 17 residues. CDR3 amino acids: CASSQDGRTGFRSPLHF. CDR3 nucleotide sequence: TGCGCCAGCAGCCAAGATGGGAGGACAGGGTTCAGATCACCCCTCCACTTT.

This clonotype showed up just a few times. The chain is built from TRBV5-1 and TRBJ2-1; D ambiguous. The germline V and J ends were trimmed by 3 bases and 8 bases, with 9 bases remaining between them. The CDR3 has 12 residues. CDR1 SGHRS and CDR2 YFSETQ come from the germline V gene. CDR3 protein: CASSSQSDEQFF. In nucleotides, the CDR3 is TGCGCCAGCAGCTCCCAGTCGGATGAGCAGTTCTTC.

A few counts support this clonotype. The chain employs TRBV7-9 and TRBJ1-2, with D maybe TRBD1 (6 bases). Germline lookup yields CDR1 SEHNR and CDR2 FQNEAQ (reference sequence). The CDR3 totals 15 residues. Trimming pared 0 bases from V and 4 bases from J, leaving 12 bases between. The CDR3 loop reads CASSLALPGAYGYTF. The CDR3 DNA reads as TGTGCCAGCAGCTTAGCGCTCCCGGGGGCCTATGGCTACACCTTC.

This clonotype was seen many times. The rearrangement joins TRBV20-1 to TRBJ2-2; the D gene is possibly TRBD1 (6 bases). From germline, CDR1 is DFQATT and CDR2 SNEGSKA (reference sequence). The V gene lost 4 bases and the J gene lost 6 bases, with 15 bases spanning the gap. This CDR3 region has 14 residues. CDR3 in DNA: TGCAGTGCTACCGCCTTCGAGGGGGCCGGGGAGCTGTTTTTT. Its protein is CSATAFEGAGELFF.

This clonotype occurred many times. The chain links TRBV7-3 to TRBJ2-3; D unclear. Trimming took 5 bases from V and 2 from J, leaving 8 bases between them. The CDR3 has 13 residues. Germline assignment: CDR1 SGHTA and CDR2 FQGTGA. The CDR3 region is CASSDPPTDTQYF. The DNA of the CDR3 is TGTGCCAGCAGCGATCCCCCCACAGATACGCAGTATTTT.

This clonotype turned up a few times. The chain joins TRBV7-8 to TRBJ2-3; the D is unclear. CDR3 length: 13 amino acids. The germline V gene has CDR1 SGHVS and CDR2 FQNEAQ. Trimming shortened V by 4 bases and J by 13 bases, and 18 bases separated the two germline ends. CDR3 nucleotides: TGTGCCAGCAGCTCCAAAGCCGGGTCGTTGGAGTATTTT. This encodes CASSSKAGSLEYF.

This clonotype was detected many times. This sequence joins TRBV7-8 and TRBJ2-1, with D tentatively TRBD1 (6 bases). From germline, CDR1 is SGHVS and CDR2 FQNEAQ. V shed 3 bases and J shed 10 bases, with 22 bases lying between them. The CDR3 extends over 16 amino acids. DNA of the CDR3: TGTGCCAGCAGCTTCTGGGGGCAGGGAACGTCCAGGGAGCAGTTCTTC. As protein: CASSFWGQGTSREQFF. Together with reference TRBV7-8 and TRBJ2-1, the CDR3 gives the full variable domain: GAGVSQSPRYKVAKRGQDVALRCDPISGHVSLFWYQQALGQGPEFLTYFQNEAQLDKSGLPSDRFFAERPEGSVSTLKIQRTQQEDSAVYLCASSFWGQGTSREQFFGPGTRLTVL.

This chain links TRBV28 with TRBJ1-3, with D tentatively TRBD1 (6 bases). Germline V gene data show CDR1 as MDHEN and CDR2 as SYDVKM. The length of the CDR3 is 16 residues. Trimming took off 7 bases at V and 0 bases at J, with 16 bases between the two ends. The DNA of the CDR3 is TGTGCCAGCATCAAGGGGGGCCAGTTCTCTGGAAACACCATATATTTT. As protein: CASIKGGQFSGNTIYF. Full variable domain (missing parts from reference TRBV28 and TRBJ1-3): DVKVTQSSRYLVKRTGEKVFLECVQDMDHENMFWYRQDPGLGLRLIYFSYDVKMKEKGDIPEGYSVSREKKERFSLILESASTNQTSMYLCASIKGGQFSGNTIYFGEGSWLTVV.

This clonotype has a handful of counts. V usage is TRBV7-6 and J usage is TRBJ2-5; D is uncertain. Trimming shortened V by 0 bases and J by 5 bases, and 16 bases separated the two germline ends. Germline V gene data show CDR1 as SGHVS and CDR2 as FNYEAQ. This CDR3 has 16 residues. The CDR3 sequence is CASSLARVSRIETQYF. The DNA for the CDR3 is TGTGCCAGCAGCTTAGCGCGCGTCAGCCGCATTGAGACCCAGTACTTC.

This clonotype has only a few counts. The chain is built from TRBV7-2 and TRBJ1-2, with TRBD1 matching over 7 bases. V shed 5 bases and J 6 bases; nucleotides not matched to a gene: 6. Per germline, CDR1 SGHTA and CDR2 FQGNSA. There are 13 residues in the CDR3. CDR3 sequence: CASSADRRHGYTF. CDR3 DNA: TGTGCCAGCAGCGCGGACAGGAGACATGGCTACACCTTC.

Many counts were recorded for this clonotype. The chain has TRBV7-9 and TRBJ2-2; 8 bases match TRBD2. Trimming took 7 bases from V and 1 from J; bases not matched to a gene: 8. Germline lookup yields CDR1 SEHNR and CDR2 FQNEAQ (reference sequence). The CDR3 contains 16 residues. The CDR3 region is CASNPGRGLNTGELFF. The CDR3 nucleotides read TGTGCCAGCAACCCCGGGAGGGGTCTGAACACCGGGGAGCTGTTTTTT.

The sample holds a few counts of this clonotype. The chain carries TRBV24-1 and TRBJ2-1; TRBD2 might be the D (5 bases). CDR3 length: 15 residues. The ends were cut back, 4 bases at V and 0 bases at J, with 9 bases in the middle. CDR1 is KGHDR and CDR2 is SFDVKD in the germline V gene. The chain's CDR3 is CATSERADSYNEQFF. Here the CDR3 DNA reads TGTGCCACCAGTGAGAGAGCGGACTCCTACAATGAGCAGTTCTTC.

The J gene is TRBJ1-1, the V gene TRBV29-1, with no clear D. Per the germline V gene, CDR1 is SQVTM and CDR2 is ANQGSEA. The CDR3 covers 12 residues. The V and J ends lost 5 bases and 1 base respectively, with 8 bases between them. The CDR3 protein is CSVLVENTEAFF. The CDR3 nucleotides are TGCAGCGTTTTAGTCGAGAACACTGAAGCTTTCTTT.

The table lists this clonotype with many counts. This chain links TRBV7-2 with TRBJ2-3; TRBD1 is a possible D gene (5 bases). The CDR3 covers 14 residues. The ends were cut back, 4 bases at V and 6 bases at J, with 14 bases in the middle. Germline-derived CDR1 and CDR2 are SGHTA and FQGNSA. CDR3: CASSSQTVLDTQYF. In DNA form, the CDR3 reads TGTGCCAGCAGCTCCCAGACAGTGCTGGATACGCAGTATTTT.

The sample holds a few counts of this clonotype. The chain uses TRBV11-2 and TRBJ1-1; weak D call: TRBD1 (6 bases). Germline-derived CDR1 and CDR2 are SGHAT and FQNNGV. This CDR3 has 17 residues. Deletions cut 5 bases from V and 1 base from J, with 20 bases between. The CDR3, as DNA: TGTGCCAGCAGCGGCACTTACAGGGAACCGCGGAACACTGAAGCTTTCTTT. Protein sequence: CASSGTYREPRNTEAFF.